Here is one T cell receptor (beta chain) with its context. Data came from immunoSEQ multiplex PCR; TCRdb stores just in-frame clones and leaves some out. The repertoire includes some 120,000 clones, 83% of them detected once, and over 15% sits in the top ten. This sample is part of a study of blood T cell repertoires in COVID-19. The germline gives CDR1 GTSNPN, CDR2 SVGIG (reference sequence). Trimming took 3 bases from V and 0 from J; bases not matched to a gene: 3. CDR3 length: 16 amino acids. The sample taken for sequencing was PBMCs or T cells enriched from blood (not recorded which). This rearrangement joins TRBV30 to TRBJ2-2; 11 nucleotides line up with TRBD2. This clonotype originated in a man aged 25-40 years who had recovered from COVID-19. CDR3 sequence reads: CAWSGLAGTNTGELFF. The CDR3 nucleotides read TGTGCCTGGAGCGGACTAGCGGGCACGAACACCGGGGAGCTGTTTTTT.